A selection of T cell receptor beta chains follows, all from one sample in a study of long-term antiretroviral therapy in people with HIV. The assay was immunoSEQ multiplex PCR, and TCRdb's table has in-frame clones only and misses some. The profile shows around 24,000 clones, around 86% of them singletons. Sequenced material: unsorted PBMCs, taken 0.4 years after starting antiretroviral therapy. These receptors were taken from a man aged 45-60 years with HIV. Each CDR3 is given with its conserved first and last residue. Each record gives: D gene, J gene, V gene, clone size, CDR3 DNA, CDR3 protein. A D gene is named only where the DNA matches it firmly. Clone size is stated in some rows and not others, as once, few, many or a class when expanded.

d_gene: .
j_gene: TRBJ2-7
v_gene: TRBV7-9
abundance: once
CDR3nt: TGTGCCAGCAGCGTCAGGGGAGACGAGCAGTACTTC
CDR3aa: CASSVRGDEQYF

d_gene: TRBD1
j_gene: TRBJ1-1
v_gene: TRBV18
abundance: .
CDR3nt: TGTGCCAGCTCTCGGGGACAGGGGAACACTGAAGCTTTCTTT
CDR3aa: CASSRGQGNTEAFF

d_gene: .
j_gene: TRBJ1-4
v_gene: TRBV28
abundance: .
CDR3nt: TGTGCCACCCGAGGGGCTCGACCTAATGAAAAACTGTTTTTT
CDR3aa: CATRGARPNEKLFF

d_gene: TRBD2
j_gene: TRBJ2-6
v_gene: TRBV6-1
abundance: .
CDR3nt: TGTGCCAGCAGTGAAGATCGGGGGGCTGGGGCCAACGTCCTGACTTTC
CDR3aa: CASSEDRGAGANVLTF

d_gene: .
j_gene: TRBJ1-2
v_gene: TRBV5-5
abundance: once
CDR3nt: TGTGCCAGCAGCTTTTTACCGGGGTATGGGGACACCTTC
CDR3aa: CASSFLPGYGDTF

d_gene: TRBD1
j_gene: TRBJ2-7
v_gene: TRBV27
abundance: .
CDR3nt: TGTGCCAGCAGAGGGACAGGGACCCTGGAGCAGTACTTC
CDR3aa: CASRGTGTLEQYF

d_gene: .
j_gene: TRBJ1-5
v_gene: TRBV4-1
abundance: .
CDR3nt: TGCGCCAGCAGCCAGGGAAATCAGCCCCAGCATTTT
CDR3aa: CASSQGNQPQHF

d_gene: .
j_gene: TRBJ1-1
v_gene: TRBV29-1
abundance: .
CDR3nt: TGCAGCGTTGTTTTATGGAACACTGAAGCTTTCTTT
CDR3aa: CSVVLWNTEAFF

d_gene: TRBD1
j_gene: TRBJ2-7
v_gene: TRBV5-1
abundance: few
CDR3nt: TGCGCCAGCAGCTTGGCACAGGGGACCTACGAGCAGTACTTC
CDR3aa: CASSLAQGTYEQYF

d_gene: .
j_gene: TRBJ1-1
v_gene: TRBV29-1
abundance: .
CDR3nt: TGCAGCGTTATAACAGCTAACACTGAAGCTTTCTTT
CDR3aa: CSVITANTEAFF

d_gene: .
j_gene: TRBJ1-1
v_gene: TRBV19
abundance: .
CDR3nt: TGTGCCAGTAGTCAGGGCCTTACTGAAGCTTTCTTT
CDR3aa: CASSQGLTEAFF

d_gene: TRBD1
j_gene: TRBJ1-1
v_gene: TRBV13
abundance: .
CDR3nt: TGTGCCAGCAGAGCAGGGGGCACTGAAGCTTTCTTT
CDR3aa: CASRAGGTEAFF

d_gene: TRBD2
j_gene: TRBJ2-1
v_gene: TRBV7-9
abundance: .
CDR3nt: TGTGCCAGCAGTCGACTAGCGAATATGCATGAGCAGTTCTTC
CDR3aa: CASSRLANMHEQFF

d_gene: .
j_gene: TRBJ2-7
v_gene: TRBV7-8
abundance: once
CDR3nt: TGTGCCAGCAGCTTGGTACTGTTACAGGGAACTACCTACGAGCAGTACTTC
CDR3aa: CASSLVLLQGTTYEQYF

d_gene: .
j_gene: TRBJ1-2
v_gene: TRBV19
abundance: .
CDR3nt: TGTGCCAGTAGACCGGGACAAGCAAACTATGGCTACACCTTC
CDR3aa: CASRPGQANYGYTF

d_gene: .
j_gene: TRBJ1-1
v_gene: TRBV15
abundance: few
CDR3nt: TGTGCCACCCGAGGGGATGGCACTGAAGCTTTCTTT
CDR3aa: CATRGDGTEAFF

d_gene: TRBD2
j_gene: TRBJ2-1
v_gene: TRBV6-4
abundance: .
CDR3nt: TGTGCCAGCAGTGACTCGAGCGGGGGGCAGGGTGAGCAGTTCTTC
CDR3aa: CASSDSSGGQGEQFF

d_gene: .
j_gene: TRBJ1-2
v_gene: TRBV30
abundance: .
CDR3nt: TGTGCCTGGCTCCACGGGGACTGGGGTGGCTACACCTTC
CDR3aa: CAWLHGDWGGYTF

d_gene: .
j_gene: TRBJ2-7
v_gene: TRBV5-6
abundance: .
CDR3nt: TGTGCCAGCAGCCCGGAATCAGGGTACTACGAGCAGTACTTC
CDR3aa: CASSPESGYYEQYF

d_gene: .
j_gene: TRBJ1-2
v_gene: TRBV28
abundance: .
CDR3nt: TGTGCCAGCAGCTTGGGACAAGGCTATGGCTACACCTTC
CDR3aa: CASSLGQGYGYTF

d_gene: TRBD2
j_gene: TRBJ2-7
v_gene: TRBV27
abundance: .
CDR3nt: TGTGCCAGCAGTTTATTAAGTGGGGGGACTCGAGCTAGCGGGGGGGCGTACGAGCAGTACTTC
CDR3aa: CASSLLSGGTRASGGAYEQYF

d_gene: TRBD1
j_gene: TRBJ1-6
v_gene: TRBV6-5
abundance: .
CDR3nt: TGTGCCAGCAGTTATCAGGGGGCGCGTTCACCCCTCCACTTT
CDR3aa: CASSYQGARSPLHF

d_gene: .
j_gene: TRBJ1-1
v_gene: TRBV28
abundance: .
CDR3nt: TGTGCCAGCAGTTCTTACCGGGACGGAAACACTGAAGCTTTCTTT
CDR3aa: CASSSYRDGNTEAFF

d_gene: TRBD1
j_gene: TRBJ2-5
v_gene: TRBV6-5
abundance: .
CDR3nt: TGTGCCAGCAGGAACCGGGACAGCGCAGAGACCCAGTACTTC
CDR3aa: CASRNRDSAETQYF

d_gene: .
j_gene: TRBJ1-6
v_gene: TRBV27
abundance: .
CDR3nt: TGTGCCAGCAGTCCGGCCGGGACGTTTAGCTCCTATAATTCACCCCTCCACTTT
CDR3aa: CASSPAGTFSSYNSPLHF

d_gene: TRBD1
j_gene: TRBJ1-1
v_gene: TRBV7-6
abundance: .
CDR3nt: TGTGCCAGCAGCATCCGACAGGGGAGGGGAAACACTGAAGCTTTCTTT
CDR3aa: CASSIRQGRGNTEAFF

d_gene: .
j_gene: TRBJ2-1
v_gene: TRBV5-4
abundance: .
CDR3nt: TGTGCCAGCAGCCATCTCCGACAGGCTGAGCAGTTCTTC
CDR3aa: CASSHLRQAEQFF

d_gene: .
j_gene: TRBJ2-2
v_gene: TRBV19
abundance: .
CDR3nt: TGTGCCAGTAGTATCGGGGAATCCGGGGAGCTGTTTTTT
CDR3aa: CASSIGESGELFF